The next 2 T cell receptor beta chains were all read from a single sample in a study of OX40 agonist ivuxolimab in advanced cancers. Clones were sequenced by immunoSEQ multiplex PCR, and TCRdb holds only the in-frame ones, with some missing. The sample lists about 36,000 clones; about 70% were seen once. The input for sequencing was CD4+ or CD8+ T cells sorted from blood, taken in a trial of the OX40 agonist ivuxolimab. These TCRs come from an adult with an advanced solid tumor such as melanoma, head and neck, liver or kidney cancer.

The rearrangement uses TRBV5-6 and TRBJ2-2; D is ambiguous. The germline V and J ends were trimmed by 0 bases and 7 bases, with 16 bases remaining between them. Per germline, CDR1 SGHDT and CDR2 YYEEEE. The CDR3 has 16 residues. CDR3 protein: CASSLASLGRGGELFF. The CDR3 coding sequence is TGTGCCAGCAGCTTGGCCTCTCTAGGGCGTGGCGGGGAGCTGTTTTTT.

This chain connects TRBV27 to TRBJ2-7, with TRBD2 identical over 12 bases. Unmatched junction bases numbered 6, after V lost 6 bases and J lost 6 bases. CDR3 length: 14 amino acids. The germline V gene encodes CDR1 MNHEY and CDR2 SMNVEV (reference sequence). CDR3 nucleotides: TGTGCCAGCAGCCTAGCGGGGGGGAGTGGCGAGCAGTACTTC. This gives the protein CASSLAGGSGEQYF.